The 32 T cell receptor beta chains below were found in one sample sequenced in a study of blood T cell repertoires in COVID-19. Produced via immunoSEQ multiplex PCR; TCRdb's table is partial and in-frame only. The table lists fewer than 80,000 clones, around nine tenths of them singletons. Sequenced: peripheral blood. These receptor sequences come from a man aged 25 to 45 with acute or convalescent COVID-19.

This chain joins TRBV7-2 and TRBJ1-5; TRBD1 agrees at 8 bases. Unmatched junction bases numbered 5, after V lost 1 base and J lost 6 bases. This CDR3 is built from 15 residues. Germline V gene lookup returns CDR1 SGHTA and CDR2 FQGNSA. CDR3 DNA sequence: TGTGCCAGCAGCTTAGTCGGTGACAGGGGTCAGCCCCAGCATTTT. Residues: CASSLVGDRGQPQHF.

CDR3 in amino acids: CATLAVSGANVLTF. The CDR3 DNA follows: TGCGCCACCTTAGCCGTCTCTGGGGCCAACGTCCTGACTTTC. The chain combines TRBV10-2 with TRBJ2-6; D is undetermined. CDR1 is WSHSY, CDR2 SAAADI, per germline. The CDR3 consists of 14 residues. Deletions cut 10 bases from V and 0 bases from J, with 10 bases between.

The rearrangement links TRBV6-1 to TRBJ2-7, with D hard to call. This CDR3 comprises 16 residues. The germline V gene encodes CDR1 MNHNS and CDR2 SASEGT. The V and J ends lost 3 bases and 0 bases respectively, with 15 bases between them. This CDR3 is CASSETFAEPSYEQYF. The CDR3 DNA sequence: TGTGCCAGCAGTGAGACGTTTGCGGAGCCCTCCTACGAGCAGTACTTC.

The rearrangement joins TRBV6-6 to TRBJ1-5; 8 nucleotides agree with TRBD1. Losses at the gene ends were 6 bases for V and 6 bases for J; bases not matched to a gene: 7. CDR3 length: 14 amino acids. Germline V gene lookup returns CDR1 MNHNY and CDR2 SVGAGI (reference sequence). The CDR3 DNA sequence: TGTGCCAGCAGACTTGGACAGGGAGGTCAGCCCCAGCATTTT. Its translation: CASRLGQGGQPQHF.

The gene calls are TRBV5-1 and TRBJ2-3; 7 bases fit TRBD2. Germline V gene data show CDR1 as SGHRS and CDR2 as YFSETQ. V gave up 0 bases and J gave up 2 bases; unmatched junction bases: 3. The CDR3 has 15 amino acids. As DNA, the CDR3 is TGCGCCAGCAGCTTGGATCTAGCGGTCACAGATACGCAGTATTTT. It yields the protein CASSLDLAVTDTQYF.

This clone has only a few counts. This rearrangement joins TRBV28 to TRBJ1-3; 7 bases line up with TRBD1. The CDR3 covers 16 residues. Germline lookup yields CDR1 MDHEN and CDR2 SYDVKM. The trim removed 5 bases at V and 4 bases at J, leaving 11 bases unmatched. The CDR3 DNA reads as TGTGCCAGCAGTCGCAGGGGGAGGTATTCGGGAAACACCATATATTTT. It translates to CASSRRGRYSGNTIYF.

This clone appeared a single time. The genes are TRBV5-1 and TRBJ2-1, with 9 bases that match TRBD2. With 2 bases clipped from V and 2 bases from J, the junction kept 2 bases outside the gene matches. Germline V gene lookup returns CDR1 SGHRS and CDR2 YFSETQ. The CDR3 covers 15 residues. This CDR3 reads CASSFGGRAYNEQFF. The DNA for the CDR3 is TGCGCCAGCAGCTTCGGCGGGAGGGCCTACAATGAGCAGTTCTTC.

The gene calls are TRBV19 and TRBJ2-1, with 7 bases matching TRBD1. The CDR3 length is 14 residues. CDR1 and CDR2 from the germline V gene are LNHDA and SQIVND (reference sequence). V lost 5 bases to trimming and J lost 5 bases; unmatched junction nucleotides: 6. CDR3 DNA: TGTGCCAGTAGTCGGACAGGTTCGGACAATGAGCAGTTCTTC. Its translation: CASSRTGSDNEQFF.

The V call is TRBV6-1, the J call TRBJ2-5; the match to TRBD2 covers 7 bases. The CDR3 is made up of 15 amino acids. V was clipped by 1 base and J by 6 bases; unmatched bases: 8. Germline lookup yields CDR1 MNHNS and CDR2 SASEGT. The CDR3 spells CASSEGKNGRKTQYF. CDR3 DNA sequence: TGTGCCAGCAGTGAAGGGAAAAACGGGAGGAAGACCCAGTACTTC.

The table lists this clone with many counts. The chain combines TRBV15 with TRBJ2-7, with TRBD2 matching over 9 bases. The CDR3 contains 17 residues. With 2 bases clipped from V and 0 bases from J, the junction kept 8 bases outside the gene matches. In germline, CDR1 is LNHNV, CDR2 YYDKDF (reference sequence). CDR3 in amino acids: CATSRTSSGTSSYEQYF. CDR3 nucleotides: TGTGCCACCAGCAGAACCTCTAGCGGGACTAGCTCCTACGAGCAGTACTTC. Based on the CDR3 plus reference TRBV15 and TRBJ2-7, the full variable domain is DAMVIQNPRYQVTQFGKPVTLSCSQTLNHNVMYWYQQKSSQAPKLLFHYYDKDFNNEADTPDNFQSRRPNTSFCFLDIRSPGLGDTAMYLCATSRTSSGTSSYEQYFGPGTRLTVT.

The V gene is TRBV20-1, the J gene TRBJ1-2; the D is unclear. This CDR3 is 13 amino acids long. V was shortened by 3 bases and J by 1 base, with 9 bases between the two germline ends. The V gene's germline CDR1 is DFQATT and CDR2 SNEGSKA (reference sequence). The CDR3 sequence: CSASRRFNYGYTF. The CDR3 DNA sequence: TGCAGTGCTAGTCGCCGGTTTAACTATGGCTACACCTTC.

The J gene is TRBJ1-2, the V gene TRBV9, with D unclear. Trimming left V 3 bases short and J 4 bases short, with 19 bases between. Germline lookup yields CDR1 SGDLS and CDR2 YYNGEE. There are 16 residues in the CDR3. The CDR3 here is CASSEPLGGSFYGYTF. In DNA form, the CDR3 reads TGTGCCAGCAGCGAGCCCCTTGGAGGCTCCTTCTATGGCTACACCTTC.

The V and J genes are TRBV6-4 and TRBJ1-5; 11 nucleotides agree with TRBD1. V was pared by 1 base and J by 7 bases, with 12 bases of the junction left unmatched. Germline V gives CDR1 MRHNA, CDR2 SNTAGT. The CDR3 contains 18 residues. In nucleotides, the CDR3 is TGTGCCAGCAGTGACTGGGACAGGGGGTCTTTTCTTCCCCAGCCCCAGCATTTT. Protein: CASSDWDRGSFLPQPQHF.

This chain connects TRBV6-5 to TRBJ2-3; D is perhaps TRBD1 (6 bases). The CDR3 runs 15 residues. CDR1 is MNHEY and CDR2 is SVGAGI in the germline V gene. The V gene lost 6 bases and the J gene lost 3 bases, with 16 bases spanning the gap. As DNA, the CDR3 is TGTGCCAGCAGCCGGAGGAACACAGGGACAGATACGCAGTATTTT. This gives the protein CASSRRNTGTDTQYF.

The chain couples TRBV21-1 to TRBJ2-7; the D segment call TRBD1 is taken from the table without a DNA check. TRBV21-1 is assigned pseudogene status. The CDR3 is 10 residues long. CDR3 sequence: CASSSLPWQF. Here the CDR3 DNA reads TGTGCCAGCAGCTCTCTCCCATGGCAGTTC.

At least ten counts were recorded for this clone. The CDR3 DNA reads as TGTGCCAGCAGTCCAGACAGGCTCTATGGCTACACCTTC. Amino acids: CASSPDRLYGYTF. The chain links TRBV12-3 or TRBV12-4 to TRBJ1-2; D is possibly TRBD1 (6 bases). The CDR3 spans 13 residues. The ends were cut back, 5 bases at V and 4 bases at J, with 11 bases in the middle.

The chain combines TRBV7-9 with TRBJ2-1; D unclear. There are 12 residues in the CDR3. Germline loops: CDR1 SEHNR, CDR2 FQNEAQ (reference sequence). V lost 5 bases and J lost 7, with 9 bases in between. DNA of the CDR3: TGTGCCAGCAGCACCGCTAGGAATGAGCAGTTCTTC. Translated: CASSTARNEQFF.

CDR3: CASSLSNSNEQFF. CDR3 nucleotide sequence: TGTGCCAGCAGCTTATCCAACTCTAATGAGCAGTTCTTC. The rearrangement joins TRBV11-2 to TRBJ2-1; D gene unclear. Trimming cost V 2 bases and J 7 bases, with 9 bases left between them. This CDR3 spans 13 amino acids. Germline CDR1 SGHAT, CDR2 FQNNGV.

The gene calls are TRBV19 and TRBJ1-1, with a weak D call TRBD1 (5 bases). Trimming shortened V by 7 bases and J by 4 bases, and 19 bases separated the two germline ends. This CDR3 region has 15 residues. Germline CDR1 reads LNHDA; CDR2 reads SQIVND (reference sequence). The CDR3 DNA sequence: TGTGCCAGTACTCCTGGGGCCCCCGGGGGCACTGAAGCTTTCTTT. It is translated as CASTPGAPGGTEAFF.

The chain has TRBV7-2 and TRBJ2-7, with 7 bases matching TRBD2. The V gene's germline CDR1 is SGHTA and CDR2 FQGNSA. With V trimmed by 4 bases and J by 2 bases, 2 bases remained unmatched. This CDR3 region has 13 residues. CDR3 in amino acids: CASSSGGAYEQYF. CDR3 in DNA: TGTGCCAGCAGCTCGGGGGGTGCCTACGAGCAGTACTTC.

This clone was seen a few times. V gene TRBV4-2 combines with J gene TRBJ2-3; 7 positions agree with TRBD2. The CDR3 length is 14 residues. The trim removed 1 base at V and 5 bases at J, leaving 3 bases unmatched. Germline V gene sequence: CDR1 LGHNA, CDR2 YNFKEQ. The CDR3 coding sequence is TGTGCCAGCAGCCAAGGGGACTACGAAGATACGCAGTATTTT. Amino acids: CASSQGDYEDTQYF.

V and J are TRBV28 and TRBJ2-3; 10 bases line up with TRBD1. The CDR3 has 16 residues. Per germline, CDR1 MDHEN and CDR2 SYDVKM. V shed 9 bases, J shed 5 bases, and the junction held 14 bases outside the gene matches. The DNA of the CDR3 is TGTGCCAGTCTATCAACGCGGGGACAGGGGTTAGATACGCAGTATTTT. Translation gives CASLSTRGQGLDTQYF.

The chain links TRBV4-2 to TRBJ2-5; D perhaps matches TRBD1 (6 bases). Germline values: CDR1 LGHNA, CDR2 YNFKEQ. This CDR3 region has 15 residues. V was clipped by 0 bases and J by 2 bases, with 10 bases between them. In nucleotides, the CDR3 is TGTGCCAGCAGCCAAGAAAGGGGGTTGCAAGAGACCCAGTACTTC. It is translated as CASSQERGLQETQYF.

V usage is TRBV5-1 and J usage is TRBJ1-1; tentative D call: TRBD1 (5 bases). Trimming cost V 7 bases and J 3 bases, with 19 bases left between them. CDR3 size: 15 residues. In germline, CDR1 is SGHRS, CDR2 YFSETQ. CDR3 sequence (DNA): TGCGCCAGCGGCGCTCCCCCTGGAGGGGACACTGAAGCTTTCTTT. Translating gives CASGAPPGGDTEAFF.

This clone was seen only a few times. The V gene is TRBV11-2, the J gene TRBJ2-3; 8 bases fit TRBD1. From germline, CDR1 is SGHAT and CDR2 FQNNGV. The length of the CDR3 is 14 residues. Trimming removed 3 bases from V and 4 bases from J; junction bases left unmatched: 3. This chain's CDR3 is CASSLVTGADTQYF. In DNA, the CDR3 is TGTGCCAGCAGCTTGGTGACAGGGGCAGATACGCAGTATTTT.

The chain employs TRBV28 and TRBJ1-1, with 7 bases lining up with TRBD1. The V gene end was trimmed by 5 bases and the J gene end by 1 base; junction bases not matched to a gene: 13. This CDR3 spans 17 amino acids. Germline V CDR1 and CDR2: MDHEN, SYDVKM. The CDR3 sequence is CASSRTNPRTGNTEAFF. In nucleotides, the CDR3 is TGTGCCAGCAGTCGAACAAACCCAAGGACAGGGAACACTGAAGCTTTCTTT.

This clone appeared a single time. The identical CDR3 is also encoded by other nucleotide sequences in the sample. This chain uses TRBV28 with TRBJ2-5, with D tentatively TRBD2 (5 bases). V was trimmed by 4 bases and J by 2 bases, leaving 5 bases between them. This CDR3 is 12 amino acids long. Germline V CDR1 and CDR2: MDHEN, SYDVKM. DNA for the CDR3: TGTGCCAGCAGTTCGGGGCAAGAGACCCAGTACTTC. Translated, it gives CASSSGQETQYF.

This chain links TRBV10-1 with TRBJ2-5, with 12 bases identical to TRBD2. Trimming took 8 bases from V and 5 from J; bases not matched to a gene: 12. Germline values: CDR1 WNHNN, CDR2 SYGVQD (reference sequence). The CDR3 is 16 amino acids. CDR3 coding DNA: TGCGCCAGCTCTAAAGGGGACGGGACTAGCGGGGAGACCCAGTACTTC. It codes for CASSKGDGTSGETQYF.

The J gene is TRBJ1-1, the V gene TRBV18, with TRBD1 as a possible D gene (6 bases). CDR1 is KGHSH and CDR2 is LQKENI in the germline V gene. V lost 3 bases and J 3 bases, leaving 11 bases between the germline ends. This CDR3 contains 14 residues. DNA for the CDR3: TGTGCCAGCTCACCCAGGGCAGGGGACACTGAAGCTTTCTTT. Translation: CASSPRAGDTEAFF.

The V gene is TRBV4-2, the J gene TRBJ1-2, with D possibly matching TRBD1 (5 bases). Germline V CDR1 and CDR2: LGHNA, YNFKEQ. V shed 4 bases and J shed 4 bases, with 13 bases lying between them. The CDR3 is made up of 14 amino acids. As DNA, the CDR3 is TGTGCCAGCAGCCGCGAAGACAGTTCCTATGGCTACACCTTC. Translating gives CASSREDSSYGYTF.

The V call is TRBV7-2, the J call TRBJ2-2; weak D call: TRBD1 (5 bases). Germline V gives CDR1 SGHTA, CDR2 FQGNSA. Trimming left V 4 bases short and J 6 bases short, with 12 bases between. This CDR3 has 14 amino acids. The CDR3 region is CASSSRVGAGELFF. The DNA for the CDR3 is TGTGCCAGCAGCTCCAGGGTAGGGGCCGGGGAGCTGTTTTTT.

CDR3 bases: TGTGCCAGCAGCTTAGCCCAGGGCAGGGAAAAACTGTTTTTT. Its protein product is CASSLAQGREKLFF. The chain uses TRBV7-9 and TRBJ1-4, with TRBD1 as a possible D gene (5 bases). CDR3 length: 14 amino acids. V gave up 0 bases and J gave up 8 bases, with 10 bases separating them. CDR1 SEHNR and CDR2 FQNEAQ come from the germline V gene (reference sequence).